The sequence of this T cell receptor (beta chain) was determined in a study of CD8 T cells in ankylosing spondylitis. Germline-derived CDR1 and CDR2 are SGHRS and YFSETQ. Germline trimming cut 5 bases from V and 9 bases from J; bases unmatched to any gene: 8. CDR3 length: 15 amino acids. This clonotype showed up just a few times. Its antigen remains unidentified. Study observations and caveats: Disease-linked clones reportedly concentrated significantly in matched ankylosing spondylitis synovial fluid.

5'-RACE, quantitative and with molecular barcodes, yielded the TCR beta libraries. TCRdb ran MiXCR on the 5' RACE reads and lists one entry per CDR3 protein. The repertoire has about 400,000 distinct CDR3 sequences, 20% of them found once; the top ten carry around 13%. The receptor was derived from a male donor with ankylosing spondylitis or in good health (not recorded which). The chain carries TRBV5-1 and TRBJ2-1; TRBD2 matches 13 bases. The sequencing sample was made of blood, either unsorted or a sorted T cell fraction (not recorded which). The CDR3 sequence is CASRFTSGGAGEQFF. CDR3 coding DNA: TGCGCCAGCAGATTCACTAGCGGGGGGGCCGGTGAGCAGTTCTTC.